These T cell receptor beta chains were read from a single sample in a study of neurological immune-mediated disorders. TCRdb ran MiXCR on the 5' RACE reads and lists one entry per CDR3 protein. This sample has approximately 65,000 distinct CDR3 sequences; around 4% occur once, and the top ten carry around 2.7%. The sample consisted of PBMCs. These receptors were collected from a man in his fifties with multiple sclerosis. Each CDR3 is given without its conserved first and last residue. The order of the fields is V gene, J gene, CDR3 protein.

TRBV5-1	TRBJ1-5	ASSLGTNQPQN
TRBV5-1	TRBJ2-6	ASSLTAGTNVLT
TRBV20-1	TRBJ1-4	SARGQTDLIEKLF
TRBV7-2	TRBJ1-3	ASSLVGGNTIY
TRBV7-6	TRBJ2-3	ASSLAGGAQRAQY
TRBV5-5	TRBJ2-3	ASSLVLATDTQY
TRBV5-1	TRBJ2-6	ASSLAGTESSGANVLT
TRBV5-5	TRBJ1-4	ASSLDRHTNEKLF
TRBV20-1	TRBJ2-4	SARPSTRKGGKNIQY
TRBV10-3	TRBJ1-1	AISGLNGAEAF
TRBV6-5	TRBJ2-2	ASSYPPTRPNTGELF
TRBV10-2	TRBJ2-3	ASSLAGGNTDTQY
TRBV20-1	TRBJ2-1	SARDLAGKYNEQF
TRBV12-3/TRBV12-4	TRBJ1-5	ASSPSPGTKGLGNQPQH
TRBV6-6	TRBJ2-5	ASSHVLGSQY
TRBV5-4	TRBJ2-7	ASRRTGNEQY
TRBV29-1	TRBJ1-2	SVDRGVYGYT
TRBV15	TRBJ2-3	ATQGQGRDTQY
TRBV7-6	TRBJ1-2	ASSLSLERSYGYT
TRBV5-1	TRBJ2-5	ASSLDTWSETQY
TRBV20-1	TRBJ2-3	SARGTGATDTQY
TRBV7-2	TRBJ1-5	ASSLAGQINQPQH
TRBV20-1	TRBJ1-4	SARDLYEEKLF
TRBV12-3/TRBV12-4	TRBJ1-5	ASASGGSNQPQH
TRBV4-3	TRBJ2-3	ASSRIGRTDTQY
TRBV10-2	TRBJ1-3	ASSGTGFSGNTIY
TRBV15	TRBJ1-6	ATTSERDSPLH
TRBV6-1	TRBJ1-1	ASSPGRMNTEAF
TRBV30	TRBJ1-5	AWSEQPSNQPQH
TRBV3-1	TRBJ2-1	ASSLAFADEQF
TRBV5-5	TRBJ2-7	ASSLDRRAYEQY
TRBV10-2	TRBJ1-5	ASSASGYSNQPQH
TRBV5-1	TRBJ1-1	ASRVELADTEAF
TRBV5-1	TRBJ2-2	ASSLSQGATGELF
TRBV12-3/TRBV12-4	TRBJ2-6	ASRPESGANVLT
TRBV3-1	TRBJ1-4	ASSQDAGVKGKLF
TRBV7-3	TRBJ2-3	ASSPGLAGSTDTQY
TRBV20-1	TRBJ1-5	SANPGGAYSNQPQH
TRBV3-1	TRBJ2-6	ASRLAFSGANVLT
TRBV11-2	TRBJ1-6	ASSWRQLYNSPLH
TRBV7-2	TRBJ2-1	ASSLVVGSEQF
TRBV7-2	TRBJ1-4	ASSLARGNEKLF
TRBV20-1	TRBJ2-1	SARDPRGQVYNEQF
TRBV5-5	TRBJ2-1	ASTKDSLSYNEQF
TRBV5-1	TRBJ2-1	ASSPSIGSSYNEQF
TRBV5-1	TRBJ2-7	ASSFTGASEQY
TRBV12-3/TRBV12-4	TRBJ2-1	ASAFVSGDVNEQF
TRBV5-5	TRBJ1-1	ASSLVSRNTEAF
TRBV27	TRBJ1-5	ASSFLGQVFYGFQPQH